The next 17 T cell receptor beta chains were all read from a single sample in a study of post-analysis software for immune sequencing data. Study results and limitations: Patients showed TRBV5-6, TRBV5-1 and TRBV20-1 among roughly five TRBV segments more frequent than in controls.

No antigen is known for these receptors. The TCR beta cDNA libraries contained unique molecular identifiers. TCRdb re-called the PCR reads through MiXCR, storing one row per CDR3 protein. The sample carries around 400,000 distinct CDR3 sequences, 35% to 45% recorded once. Sequencing was done on a sample of blood. The receptors here all came from a girl under 10 years old with multiple sclerosis.

This clonotype has a single count. The chain employs TRBV10-3 and TRBJ2-1, with 7 bases fitting TRBD1. The J segment lost 9 bases and the V segment lost 5 bases, leaving 10 bases of the junction unmatched. Germline V CDR1 and CDR2: ENHRY, SYGVKD. The CDR3 runs to 14 residues. CDR3: CAISSRQGESEQFF. CDR3 nucleotides: TGTGCCATCAGTTCCAGACAGGGAGAGTCTGAGCAGTTCTTC.

This rearrangement joins TRBV11-2 to TRBJ1-1; D not resolved. V shed 1 base and J shed 4 bases, with 7 bases lying between them. The germline V gene encodes CDR1 SGHAT and CDR2 FQNNGV. This CDR3 spans 13 amino acids. CDR3 in DNA: TGTGCCAGCAGCTTAGGCAGTCCCACTGAAGCTTTCTTT. Amino acid sequence: CASSLGSPTEAFF.

The CDR3 DNA follows: TGTGCTAGTGGTTTGGGCAGGGGCGCGAACACCGGGGAGCTGTTTTTT. This encodes CASGLGRGANTGELFF. The chain couples TRBV12-5 to TRBJ2-2; tentatively, D is TRBD1 (6 bases). This CDR3 has 16 amino acids. V lost 1 base to trimming and J lost 0 bases, with 9 bases between them. Germline CDR1 reads LGHNT; CDR2 reads FRNRAP.

This clonotype came up once. The V gene is TRBV3-1, the J gene TRBJ2-3; D is uncertain. Germline lookup yields CDR1 LGHDT and CDR2 YNNKEL (reference sequence). The CDR3 is 15 residues long. Trimming cost V 2 bases and J 2 bases, with 11 bases left between them. The CDR3 DNA is TGTGCCAGCAGCCAAATATTCTCCGTCACAGATACGCAGTATTTT. Protein sequence: CASSQIFSVTDTQYF.

About this clonotype: At one of its ends the junction is not consistent with the germline gene, which may arise from a read error. The chain couples TRBV4-3 to TRBJ1-4, with D perhaps TRBD1 (5 bases). This CDR3 has 16 amino acids. CDR1 LGHNA and CDR2 YSLEER come from the germline V gene. The CDR3 DNA reads as TGCGCCAGCAGCCATCTTCAGGGTCCGCCTAATGAAAAACGGTTTTTT. It is translated as CASSHLQGPPNEKRFF.

J is TRBJ1-6 and V is TRBV11-2; D is possibly TRBD1 (6 bases). The CDR3 covers 17 residues. Trimming removed 4 bases at V and 2 bases at J, with 15 bases between. The germline V gene encodes CDR1 SGHAT and CDR2 FQNNGV. The DNA of the CDR3 is TGTGCCAGCAGCTCGCGACAGGTCCCCACCTATAATTCACCCCTCCACTTT. This gives the protein CASSSRQVPTYNSPLHF.

The V and J genes are TRBV29-1 and TRBJ2-3, with TRBD1 matching 9 bases. Trimming at V came to 6 bases and at J to 1 base, leaving 5 bases not matched to a gene. The CDR3 length is 14 residues. Germline CDR1 and CDR2: SQVTM and ANQGSEA. CDR3 loop: CSVQGQGGTDTQYF. The CDR3 nucleotides read TGCAGCGTCCAGGGACAGGGAGGCACAGATACGCAGTATTTT.

The J gene is TRBJ2-3, the V gene TRBV28, with D unclear. Trimming removed 4 bases at V and 0 bases at J, with 8 bases between. This CDR3 comprises 14 residues. Looked up from germline, CDR1 is MDHEN and CDR2 is SYDVKM. CDR3 protein: CASSSLMSTDTQYF. CDR3 DNA: TGTGCCAGCAGTTCGCTTATGAGCACAGATACGCAGTATTTT. Complete variable domain (other parts from reference TRBV28 and TRBJ2-3): DVKVTQSSRYLVKRTGEKVFLECVQDMDHENMFWYRQDPGLGLRLIYFSYDVKMKEKGDIPEGYSVSREKKERFSLILESASTNQTSMYLCASSSLMSTDTQYFGPGTRLTVL.

In its sample, this clonotype was seen a few times. The J gene is TRBJ2-7, the V gene TRBV13; D might be TRBD2 (6 bases). Germline CDR1 PRHDT, CDR2 FYEKMQ (reference sequence). Between the trimmed V and J ends, which lost 5 bases and 2 bases, there was a span of 28 bases. The CDR3 sequence is 19 residues long. CDR3 sequence reads: CASSPKMTRGGPFPYEQYF. The CDR3, as DNA: TGTGCCAGCAGCCCTAAAATGACTCGTGGAGGGCCGTTCCCCTACGAGCAGTACTTC. The whole variable domain, filled in from reference TRBV13 and TRBJ2-7, reads AAGVIQSPRHLIKEKRETATLKCYPIPRHDTVYWYQQGPGQDPQFLISFYEKMQSDKGSIPDRFSAQQFSDYHSELNMSSLELGDSALYFCASSPKMTRGGPFPYEQYFGPGTRLTVT.

Comments on this clonotype: At one end the junction does not follow the germline gene, possibly because of a read error. The chain combines TRBV11-2 with TRBJ2-7; 7 bases align to TRBD1. CDR3 size: 16 residues. From germline, CDR1 is SGHAT and CDR2 FQNNGV. The CDR3 here is CASSLGSTGFSETQDF. The CDR3 nucleotides are TGTGCCAGCAGCTTAGGTTCGACAGGGTTCTCAGAGACCCAGGACTTC.

V usage is TRBV12-3 or TRBV12-4 and J usage is TRBJ2-7; 9 bases agree with TRBD1. The CDR3 is 15 amino acids. Trimming at V came to 6 bases and at J to 1 base, leaving 7 bases not matched to a gene. The CDR3 region is CASRGEGTGSYEQYF. For the CDR3, the DNA is TGTGCCAGCAGGGGAGAAGGGACAGGGTCCTACGAGCAGTACTTC.

This clonotype appeared a few times. The CDR3 protein is CASSEPRGRGTFNEQFF. In DNA, the CDR3 is TGCGCCAGCAGTGAGCCGAGGGGCAGGGGGACATTCAATGAGCAGTTCTTC. The chain recombines TRBV10-2 with TRBJ2-1; 7 bases are a match to TRBD1. The V and J ends lost 2 bases and 6 bases, in that order; junction bases with no gene match: 13. CDR1 WSHSY and CDR2 SAAADI come from the germline V gene. CDR3 size: 17 residues.

This sequence joins TRBV4-1 and TRBJ2-3; 7 nucleotides agree with TRBD2. Germline V gives CDR1 MGHRA, CDR2 YSYEKL. Trimming took 4 bases from V and 2 from J; bases not matched to a gene: 3. The length of the CDR3 is 14 residues. CDR3 nucleotides: TGCGCCAGCAGCCCCGGGACTACCACAGATACGCAGTATTTT. It codes for CASSPGTTTDTQYF.

The gene calls are TRBV20-1 and TRBJ2-7; no reliable D call. Per germline, CDR1 DFQATT and CDR2 SNEGSKA (reference sequence). Trimming shortened V by 0 bases and J by 6 bases, and 12 bases separated the two germline ends. This CDR3 contains 13 residues. CDR3 amino acids: CSARDAADGEQYF. CDR3 DNA: TGCAGTGCTAGAGACGCGGCTGACGGCGAGCAGTACTTC.

V usage is TRBV7-2 and J usage is TRBJ2-7, with no clear D. The ends were cut back, 5 bases at V and 2 bases at J, with 16 bases in the middle. In germline, CDR1 is SGHTA, CDR2 FQGNSA. The CDR3 extends over 15 amino acids. The CDR3 sequence: CASSVTSVGTYEQYF. The CDR3 region has the DNA TGTGCCAGCAGCGTAACCTCGGTGGGAACCTACGAGCAGTACTTC.

This clonotype was detected a few times. The genes are TRBV5-1 and TRBJ2-7; 8 bases map to TRBD1. The length of the CDR3 is 12 residues. Germline CDR1 and CDR2: SGHRS and YFSETQ. J gave up 6 bases and V 5 bases, and 4 bases lay outside the gene matches. CDR3 nucleotides: TGCGCCAGCAGACCCGACAGGGGCGAGCAGTACTTC. This sequence encodes CASRPDRGEQYF.

This clonotype was detected only a few times. This sequence joins TRBV5-4 and TRBJ2-7, with 7 positions matching TRBD2. The germline V gene encodes CDR1 SGHNT and CDR2 YYREEE (reference sequence). The CDR3 covers 15 residues. V gave up 0 bases and J gave up 2 bases; unmatched junction bases: 5. CDR3 region: CASSLDGGDPYEQYF. The CDR3 DNA sequence: TGTGCCAGCAGCTTGGATGGGGGGGACCCCTACGAGCAGTACTTC.